The clone carrying this TCR beta chain was counted only a few times. Investigators isolated RNA and reverse transcribed it into cDNA to act as the sequencing template. Generated by immunoSEQ multiplex PCR, the TCRdb table keeps only in-frame clones and is missing some. This sample has 140,000 to 150,000 clones, with around 49% found just once. Lesional scalp punch biopsies and peripheral blood came from alopecia areata patients. The sample comes from a study of CD8+ T cells in alopecia areata. Sequencing used CD4+ T cells sorted from blood, obtained at week 0. The sequence was obtained from a human donor with alopecia areata.

This CDR3 is CSATDSLEAFF. The DNA for the CDR3 is TGCAGTGCTACCGACAGCCTCGAAGCTTTCTTT. The gene calls are TRBV20-1 and TRBJ1-1; D may be TRBD1 (5 bases). Germline CDR1 is DFQATT and CDR2 is SNEGSKA (reference sequence). CDR3 length equals 11 residues. The V end was cut by 4 bases, the J end by 8 bases, with 11 bases between.